Listed below are T cell receptor beta chains from one sample, sequenced in a study of T cell repertoires in cytomegalovirus infection. TCRdb called the reads again in MiXCR, with one record for every CDR3 protein. The sample includes around 450,000 distinct CDR3 sequences, 10% to 12% seen only once; the top ten take more than 8.5%. What was sequenced was PBMCs. These receptors were collected from a human donor in good health (CMV status not recorded). Some clones in this sample may be carry-over from other donors' samples. Both conserved end residues are trimmed from each CDR3. Fields, in order: V gene, CDR3 length, D gene, clone size, CDR3 protein. D genes are given only for firm matches. Clone size, where shown, is once, few, many, or a class for clones that have expanded.

v_gene: TRBV3-1; len: 12; d_gene: TRBD1; abundance: few; CDR3aa: ASSQTGQRNGYT
v_gene: TRBV7-8; len: 11; d_gene: NA; abundance: many; CDR3aa: ASSFVEGQPQH
v_gene: TRBV28; len: 12; d_gene: NA; abundance: many; CDR3aa: ASRTSRGHIEQF
v_gene: TRBV19; len: 11; d_gene: TRBD2; abundance: few; CDR3aa: ASSIGLGNEQF
v_gene: TRBV29-1; len: 11; d_gene: TRBD2; abundance: NA; CDR3aa: SVRVAGLYEQY
v_gene: TRBV11-2; len: 14; d_gene: NA; abundance: many; CDR3aa: ASSLETRGRNEKLF
v_gene: TRBV6-1; len: 12; d_gene: TRBD1; abundance: few; CDR3aa: ASRSTGGNEKLF
v_gene: TRBV28; len: 14; d_gene: NA; abundance: many; CDR3aa: ASSLFRGPSAYEQY
v_gene: TRBV12-3/TRBV12-4; len: 12; d_gene: NA; abundance: many; CDR3aa: ASSFVVASDEQY
v_gene: TRBV28; len: 12; d_gene: NA; abundance: NA; CDR3aa: ASSGRGSTYEQY
v_gene: TRBV20-1; len: 13; d_gene: TRBD1; abundance: NA; CDR3aa: SAKPDRGSNQPQH
v_gene: TRBV10-3; len: 13; d_gene: NA; abundance: many; CDR3aa: AISQDSSFNYGYT
v_gene: TRBV7-2; len: 12; d_gene: NA; abundance: many; CDR3aa: ASSPTGRLDTQY
v_gene: TRBV5-5; len: 14; d_gene: NA; abundance: NA; CDR3aa: ASSLGTWGSQETQY
v_gene: TRBV5-8; len: 9; d_gene: NA; abundance: few; CDR3aa: ASSLQNEQY
v_gene: TRBV7-8; len: 13; d_gene: NA; abundance: many; CDR3aa: ASSSMAGTEYEQY
v_gene: TRBV7-9; len: 11; d_gene: NA; abundance: many; CDR3aa: ASSDSWNQPQH
v_gene: TRBV10-3; len: 14; d_gene: TRBD2; abundance: many; CDR3aa: AIRRSGREGPDTQY
v_gene: TRBV28; len: 11; d_gene: TRBD1; abundance: NA; CDR3aa: ASSGTGADEQF
v_gene: TRBV18; len: 14; d_gene: TRBD1; abundance: few; CDR3aa: ASSPPAGTGKETQY
v_gene: TRBV7-6; len: 13; d_gene: NA; abundance: many; CDR3aa: ASSLDTGSNQPQH
v_gene: TRBV4-1; len: 13; d_gene: TRBD2; abundance: many; CDR3aa: ASSQESGGASEQY
v_gene: TRBV15; len: 12; d_gene: NA; abundance: many; CDR3aa: ATSLASGPYEQY
v_gene: TRBV2; len: 13; d_gene: NA; abundance: few; CDR3aa: ASSEVAGMTGELF